These T cell receptor beta chains were read from a single sample in a study of control samples from healthy donors and cancer patients. Clones were read by immunoSEQ multiplex PCR, and TCRdb kept only the in-frame ones, dropping some. This sample yields roughly 120,000 clones, of which roughly 91% are seen a single time; 2.3% belongs to the top ten. Sequencing was done on a sample of blood. Every receptor here comes from a woman in her 70s in good health. CDR3s include the opening cysteine and the closing phenylalanine or tryptophan. A D gene is named only where the DNA matches it firmly. Clone size is not always given. Where it is, it says once, few, many or a class for expanded clones.

d_call j_call v_call clone_size cdr3_aa cdr3_nt
TRBD2 TRBJ2-5 TRBV18 - CASSPLAGETQYF TGTGCCAGCTCACCGTTAGCGGGAGAGACCCAGTACTTC
- TRBJ1-1 TRBV3-1/TRBV3-2 - CASSQDKRVVGTEAFF TGTGCCAGCAGCCAAGACAAAAGGGTGGTAGGCACTGAAGCTTTCTTT
TRBD1 TRBJ1-2 TRBV3-1/TRBV3-2 - CASSPTGGSFGGYTF TGTGCCAGCAGCCCGACAGGGGGCTCTTTCGGAGGCTACACCTTC
- TRBJ1-2 TRBV19 - CASSIWGNYGYTF TGTGCCAGTAGTATTTGGGGTAACTATGGCTACACCTTC
- TRBJ2-1 TRBV6-2/TRBV6-3 - CASSYPYPILDFRQFF TGTGCCAGCAGTTACCCATATCCTATTCTAGATTTTCGGCAGTTCTTC
- TRBJ1-5 TRBV5-6 - CASSLRTPEGNQPQHF TGTGCCAGCAGCTTGAGGACGCCCGAGGGCAATCAGCCCCAGCATTTT
- TRBJ1-2 TRBV19 - CASSMSGSNYGYTF TGTGCCAGTAGTATGTCCGGATCTAACTATGGCTACACCTTC
- TRBJ1-1 TRBV11-3 - CASSITPVATEAFF TGTGCCAGCAGCATTACCCCGGTTGCGACTGAAGCTTTCTTT
- TRBJ2-5 TRBV19 - CASSSERGETQYF TGTGCCAGTAGTAGTGAGAGAGGGGAGACCCAGTACTTC
- TRBJ2-7 TRBV3-1/TRBV3-2 - CASSQDRRDEQYF TGTGCCAGCAGCCAAGATAGGAGGGACGAGCAGTACTTC
- TRBJ1-1 TRBV5-5 - CASSIGTRTAEAFF TGTGCCAGCAGTATCGGGACTCGGACCGCTGAAGCTTTCTTT
TRBD1 TRBJ2-7 TRBV5-6 once CASSPTGGAGEQYF TGTGCCAGCAGCCCTACAGGGGGCGCGGGGGAGCAGTACTTC
- TRBJ1-3 TRBV5-4 - CASSLVSGNTIYF TGTGCCAGCAGCTTGGTCTCTGGAAACACCATATATTTT
- TRBJ1-5 TRBV29-1 - CSGGEFNQPQHF TGCAGCGGAGGGGAGTTCAATCAGCCCCAGCATTTT
- TRBJ2-3 TRBV14 - CASSLAGSTDTQYF TGTGCCAGCAGCCTAGCAGGGAGCACAGATACGCAGTATTTT
- TRBJ2-5 TRBV6-5 - CASSLLGLRETQYF TGTGCCAGCAGCCTACTAGGGTTGCGGGAGACCCAGTACTTC
- TRBJ2-7 TRBV3-1/TRBV3-2 - CASSQGVGPLGYEQYF TGTGCCAGCAGCCAAGGTGTTGGACCCTTGGGATACGAGCAGTACTTC
TRBD1 TRBJ1-2 TRBV2 once CASSRTGGYGYTF TGTGCCAGCAGTCGGACAGGGGGCTATGGCTACACCTTC
TRBD1 TRBJ1-1 TRBV25-1 - CASRNLPPTGTAFF TGTGCCAGCCGTAATTTGCCCCCGACAGGGACGGCTTTCTTT
- TRBJ1-2 TRBV6-1 - CASSERTLPNYGYTF TGTGCCAGCAGTGAAAGGACACTACCTAACTATGGCTACACCTTC
- TRBJ1-2 TRBV6-5 - CASSYSNGPLRGGYTF TGTGCCAGCAGTTACTCGAACGGGCCCCTACGGGGGGGCTACACCTTC
- TRBJ1-4 TRBV6-5 - CASSTIEGREKLFF TGTGCCAGCAGTACAATCGAGGGGAGGGAAAAACTGTTTTTT
- TRBJ2-7 TRBV16 - CASSQSEGGEQYF TGTGCCAGCAGCCAATCTGAGGGGGGCGAGCAGTACTTC
TRBD2 TRBJ2-5 TRBV4-1 - CASSRKQGAGGETQYF TGCGCCAGCAGCCGCAAGCAGGGAGCGGGGGGGGAGACCCAGTACTTC
- TRBJ1-6 TRBV5-5 - CASSFWGGDSPLHF TGTGCCAGCAGCTTCTGGGGTGGGGATTCACCCCTCCACTTT
TRBD2 TRBJ2-2 TRBV7-3 - CASSLSSGGTGELFF TGTGCCAGCAGCTTAAGTTCGGGGGGCACCGGGGAGCTGTTTTTT
- TRBJ1-2 TRBV10-3 - CAISVARGDYGYTF TGTGCCATCAGTGTCGCGAGGGGGGACTATGGCTACACCTTC
TRBD1 TRBJ2-6 TRBV7-9 - CASSLGFGTASGANVLTF TGTGCCAGCAGCTTAGGATTCGGGACAGCCTCTGGGGCCAACGTCCTGACTTTC
- TRBJ2-1 TRBV19 - CASSLTSTYNEQFF TGTGCCAGTAGTTTGACGAGCACCTACAATGAGCAGTTCTTC
TRBD2 TRBJ2-1 TRBV29-1 few CSVDGSGGRGVF TGCAGCGTTGATGGGAGCGGGGGCCGGGGGGTCTTC
- TRBJ1-3 TRBV11-2 - CASSLGGFSGNTIYF TGTGCCAGCAGCTTAGGGGGGTTCTCTGGAAACACCATATATTTT
- TRBJ1-2 TRBV18 - CASSRPIWDYGYTF TGTGCCAGCTCACGCCCGATCTGGGACTATGGCTACACCTTC
- TRBJ2-2 TRBV18 - CASSPPTQTTGELFF TGTGCCAGCTCACCACCGACGCAGACCACCGGGGAGCTGTTTTTT
- TRBJ2-7 TRBV27 - CASSLVGRGGSEQYF TGTGCCAGCAGTTTAGTCGGCAGGGGGGGTTCGGAGCAGTACTTC
- TRBJ1-5 TRBV9 once CASSVPPPGPPGQPQHF TGTGCCAGCAGCGTACCCCCACCGGGACCGCCGGGACAGCCCCAGCATTTT